What follows describes a single TCR beta chain. The antigen remains unidentified. TCRdb used MiXCR to reprocess the RACE reads, holding one entry per CDR3 protein. The table records tens of thousands of distinct CDR3 sequences, 9.4% of them present only once. This specimen belongs to a study of human T cells and chemical hapten exposure. On the study more broadly: A 2 cm by 2 cm inner upper arm patch received 2% DPC for sensitization. Study results and limitations: Patch test score was positively correlated with the counts of PT1 expanded TCRs.

Noted time point: pre-sensitization, week 0. The treatment denotes: therapeutic diphenylcyclopropenone sensitization with weekly scalp DPC. Those who donated were patients with alopecia, 18 to 70 years of age, and suitable for DPC. CDR1 is DFQATT and CDR2 is SNEGSKA in the germline V gene (reference sequence). The CDR3 contains 13 residues. V was shortened by 7 bases and J by 1 base, with 10 bases between the two germline ends. The receptor was derived from a woman aged 35 to 49 with alopecia areata. Some clones in this sample may be carry-over from other donors' samples. The sequencing used whole blood, collected in connection with sensitization to the hapten diphenylcyclopropenone (DPC). The chain links TRBV20-1 to TRBJ2-2; a possible D gene is TRBD1 (6 bases). The CDR3 is CSVGTMNTGELFF. The DNA for the CDR3 is TGCAGTGTCGGGACAATGAACACCGGGGAGCTGTTTTTT.